This T cell receptor beta chain was obtained from a study of patients and donors after allogeneic stem cell transplantation. The germline V and J ends were trimmed by 0 bases and 4 bases, with 10 bases remaining between them. The CDR3 totals 14 residues. This clonotype appeared a few times. TCRdb re-called the RT-PCR reads with MiXCR, one entry per CDR3 protein. The sample carries some 200,000 distinct CDR3 sequences, around two fifths recorded once. The V call is TRBV12-3 or TRBV12-4, the J call TRBJ2-7, with D possibly TRBD1 on 5 matching bases. The sequenced sample consisted of blood, either unsorted or a sorted T cell fraction (not recorded which). This TCR was sampled from a human donor who was either an allogeneic HSCT recipient or a stem cell or donor lymphocyte infusion donor (not recorded which). It is not recorded whose cells these are; they may come from a transplant donor. CDR3 coding DNA: TGTGCCAGCAGTTTAGCACTCCAGGGTTACGAGCAGTACTTC. Protein product: CASSLALQGYEQYF.